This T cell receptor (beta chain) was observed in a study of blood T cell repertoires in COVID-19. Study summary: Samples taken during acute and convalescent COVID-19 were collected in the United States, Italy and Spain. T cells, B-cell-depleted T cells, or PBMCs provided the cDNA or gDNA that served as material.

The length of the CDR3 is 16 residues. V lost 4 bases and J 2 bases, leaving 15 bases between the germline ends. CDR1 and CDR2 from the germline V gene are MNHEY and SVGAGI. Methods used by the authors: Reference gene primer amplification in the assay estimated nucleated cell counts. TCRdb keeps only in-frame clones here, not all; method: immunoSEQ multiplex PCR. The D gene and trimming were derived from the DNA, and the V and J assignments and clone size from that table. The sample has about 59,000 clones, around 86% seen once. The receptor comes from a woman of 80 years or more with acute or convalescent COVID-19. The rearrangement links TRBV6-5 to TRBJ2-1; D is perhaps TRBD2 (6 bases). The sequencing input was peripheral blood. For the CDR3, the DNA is TGTGCCAGCAGTTCCCCCTCGCGGGACCCCTACAATGAGCAGTTCTTC. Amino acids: CASSSPSRDPYNEQFF.